The source of this T cell receptor (beta chain) is a study of T-cell reconstitution after alpha-beta-depleted transplantation in children. Germline V lookup: CDR1 SGDLS, CDR2 YYNGEE. V dropped 4 bases and J dropped 6; count of bases not matched to a gene: 15. The CDR3 sequence is 16 residues long. The table lists this clonotype with a few counts. Preparation of the TCRbeta library was carried out with unique molecular identifiers. One entry per CDR3 protein results from TCRdb running MiXCR on the PCR reads. The table includes some 500,000 distinct CDR3 sequences, approximately 20% detected once. The starting material was PBMCs from the stem cell graft donor, obtained from the stem cell graft. This clonotype was obtained from a human donor who donated a stem cell graft to a child with acute lymphoblastic leukemia. V usage is TRBV9 and J usage is TRBJ2-7; 8 nucleotides line up with TRBD2. The CDR3 sequence: CASSPRDPGLVGEQYF. CDR3 sequence (DNA): TGTGCCAGCAGCCCTAGAGATCCGGGACTAGTGGGCGAGCAGTACTTC.